This T cell receptor beta chain originates from a study of blood T cell repertoires in COVID-19. As for the study in general: Samples representing acute and convalescent COVID-19 were sourced from the United States, Italy and Spain. T cells, B-cell-depleted T cells, or PBMCs provided the cDNA or gDNA that served as material.

Enrollment of patients from Seattle took place during active infection, with longitudinal follow-up. The length of the CDR3 is 15 residues. The J segment lost 6 bases and the V segment lost 3 bases, leaving 9 bases of the junction unmatched. The germline V gene has CDR1 KGHDR and CDR2 SFDVKD. Clones were read by immunoSEQ multiplex PCR, and TCRdb kept only the in-frame ones, dropping some. Here the sample spans fewer than 350,000 clones, 86% being singletons. The TCR was taken from a woman aged 70 to 79 with COVID-19, enrolled during active disease. Material: peripheral blood. The J gene is TRBJ1-2, the V gene TRBV24-1, with TRBD1 matching 7 bases. In DNA form, the CDR3 reads TGTGCCACCAGTGATCCCGACAGGGAAGTTGATGGCTACACCTTC. The encoded protein is CATSDPDREVDGYTF.